This record concerns one T cell receptor beta chain sequence. Its specificity is not known. The V end was cut by 4 bases, the J end by 3 bases, with 13 bases between. The CDR3 has 15 amino acids. Per germline, CDR1 KGHDR and CDR2 SFDVKD. Sequencing was preceded by expansion of antigen-specific CD4+ T cells with viral peptide pools in the ViraFEST assay. Around day 10 of culture, CD4+ T cells were separated out. All vaccine recipients tested negative for nucleocapsid antibodies and had never contracted SARS-CoV-2 infection. They grew two million PBMC in each well, adding around 9 IU/ml IL-2 and 10 ug/ml peptides. Fresh IL-2-containing medium replaced half the medium on days 3 and 7. Profiled with immunoSEQ multiplex PCR; TCRdb holds only in-frame clones, not every one. The sample lists 71,000 or so clones, approximately 79% occurring once. This record comes from a study of vaccination effects on CD4 cells after COVID-19.

Study observations and caveats: Marked clonal contraction was seen in infection- and vaccine-induced clones late after vaccination. Sampling in the study covered few convalescent patients and included no early post-infection timepoints.

The V gene is TRBV24-1, the J gene TRBJ2-3, with D tentatively TRBD1 (6 bases). The TCR was taken from a human donor who received a COVID-19 vaccine. The sequencing used CD4+ T cells from PBMCs cultured with HCoV-OC43 spike peptides, collected before COVID-19 vaccination. Subset reported: HCoV-OC43 spike overlapping peptide pool stimulation. The DNA for the CDR3 is TGTGCCACCAGTGACGACAGGCGTACTACAGATACGCAGTATTTT. This codes for CATSDDRRTTDTQYF.